This TCR beta chain was identified in a study of T cells expressing NK-cell markers. In the study overall: From sorted CD3+CD56+NKG2C+, CD3+CD56+NKG2C- and CD3+CD56-NKG2C+ T cells came the TCR beta repertoires. There were seven HCMV-seropositive donors and one seronegative donor among the eight sequenced.

CDR3 size: 18 residues. The V gene's germline CDR1 is SGHTA and CDR2 FQGTGA. Findings and limits, study-wide: Dominant NKG2C+ clonotypes made up roughly 1.0-8% of CD8+ T cells in several donors. Several donors showed these clonotypes also leading the CD3+CD56-NKG2C+ fraction.

TCRdb reprocessed the 5' RACE reads, keeping one entry per CDR3 protein, no DNA. In all, the sample yields fewer than 400,000 distinct CDR3 sequences. For this clonotype: Its antigen is unknown.

J is TRBJ2-5 and V is TRBV7-3; as DNA is missing, the TRBD1 call by TCRdb cannot be tested. The sequence came from a man aged 18-70 years in good health. Sequenced input: blood T cells: a sorted CD56 or NKG2C T cell subset, CD4+ or CD8+ T cells, or bulk PBMC T cells (not recorded which). CDR3 sequence reads: CAVLQGPAWAPGKETQYF.